The clone carrying this T cell receptor (beta chain) was found a few times. Its specificity is unknown. Amplified TCR beta CDR3 regions derived from RNA transcripts. The HTBI primer set drove a first-round RT-PCR of the TCR CDR3. TCRdb reanalysed the multiplex PCR reads using MiXCR and keeps one entry per CDR3 protein. The table lists about 600,000 distinct CDR3 sequences, approximately 15% of them singletons, with roughly 7.7% in the top ten. Germline CDR1 is DFQATT and CDR2 is SNEGSKA (reference sequence). CDR3 length: 18 amino acids. With V trimmed by 2 bases and J by 1 base, 7 bases remained unmatched. This sample is drawn from a study of T cells in Graves' hyperthyroidism and ophthalmopathy. Study-level results: Blood samples included most of the expanded thyroid clonotypes exceeding 0.001.

Disease lasting under 3 months, a NOSPECS grade of at least 4, and a Clinical Activity Score of at least 3 were features of the ophthalmopathy patients. Exclusion followed for patients with uncontrolled infection, other autoimmune disease, pregnancy or lactation. Diagnostic assessment was based on clinical symptoms, serum thyroxine and TRAb, thyroid ultrasound and orbital computed tomography. Specimen: blood. The receptor was isolated from a woman between 18 and 30 years old with Graves' ophthalmopathy. The chain employs TRBV20-1 and TRBJ2-1; TRBD2 matches 14 bases. DNA for the CDR3: TGCAGTGCTAGATCCGGGACTAGCGGGAGAGGTTCCTACAATGAGCAGTTCTTC. It yields the protein CSARSGTSGRGSYNEQFF.